Following are 21 T cell receptor beta chains from one sample sequenced in a study of T cell responses to AZD1222 COVID-19 vaccine. Assay: immunoSEQ multiplex PCR; the TCRdb copy retains only in-frame clones and omits some. The sample includes about 130,000 clones, roughly 93% of them seen just once. The sample here was peripheral blood, taken 28 days after the second AZD1222 dose. Source of these receptors: an adult who received the AZD1222 COVID-19 vaccine.

The V gene is TRBV27, the J gene TRBJ2-1; D not resolved. The CDR3 has 15 residues. The V gene lost 7 bases and the J gene lost 4 bases, with 17 bases spanning the gap. Germline values: CDR1 MNHEY, CDR2 SMNVEV (reference sequence). CDR3 in amino acids: CASTFRSGTYNEQFF. CDR3 nucleotides: TGTGCCAGCACTTTCCGTTCGGGCACTTACAATGAGCAGTTCTTC.

This clone was detected only once. The chain links TRBV19 to TRBJ1-5; D might be TRBD1 (6 bases). The CDR3 consists of 15 residues. V was trimmed by 7 bases and J by 0 bases, leaving 13 bases between them. Per germline, CDR1 LNHDA and CDR2 SQIVND (reference sequence). CDR3 amino acids: CASIERGNSNQPQHF. CDR3 sequence (DNA): TGTGCCAGTATAGAAAGGGGGAATAGCAATCAGCCCCAGCATTTT.

The chain employs TRBV7-8 and TRBJ1-5, with TRBD1 as a possible D gene (6 bases). The CDR3 sequence is 15 residues long. V was pared by 4 bases and J by 5 bases, with 15 bases between. Germline V lookup: CDR1 SGHVS, CDR2 FQNEAQ. The CDR3 sequence: CASSSDSFPDQPQHF. CDR3 bases: TGTGCCAGCAGCTCGGACAGTTTCCCCGATCAGCCCCAGCATTTT.

This chain joins TRBV19 and TRBJ1-5, with unresolved D. The CDR3 contains 17 residues. CDR1 is LNHDA, CDR2 SQIVND, per germline (reference sequence). Trimming removed 7 bases from V and 3 bases from J, with 22 bases in between. The CDR3 reads CASIIYHGGGSNQPQHF. Written as DNA, the CDR3 is TGTGCCAGTATCATTTATCATGGTGGAGGGTCCAATCAGCCCCAGCATTTT.

The chain recombines TRBV12-5 with TRBJ2-1, with unresolved D. V lost 1 base and J 6 bases, leaving 10 bases between the germline ends. CDR3 length equals 14 residues. Germline assignment: CDR1 LGHNT and CDR2 FRNRAP. CDR3 bases: TGTGCTAGTGGTTTGGGCCAGTTTGGCAATGAGCAGTTCTTC. Translated: CASGLGQFGNEQFF.

This clone showed up just once. This chain links TRBV19 with TRBJ2-5; 8 positions match TRBD2. With V trimmed by 3 bases and J by 4 bases, 13 bases remained unmatched. This CDR3 contains 17 residues. Germline assignment: CDR1 LNHDA and CDR2 SQIVND (reference sequence). CDR3 coding DNA: TGTGCCAGTAGTATCGGGGTTGGCGGGGGGCCGGGAGAGACCCAGTACTTC. Translation: CASSIGVGGGPGETQYF.

The chain couples TRBV6-1 to TRBJ2-1; 7 bases agree with TRBD2. The CDR3 is made up of 16 amino acids. The V and J ends lost 3 bases and 6 bases, in that order; junction bases with no gene match: 11. Per germline, CDR1 MNHNS and CDR2 SASEGT. The CDR3 region is CASSDIGSSGLNEQFF. CDR3 DNA: TGTGCCAGCAGTGATATCGGATCTAGCGGACTCAATGAGCAGTTCTTC.

The chain joins TRBV7-9 to TRBJ1-3; D ambiguous. The V gene lost 4 bases and the J gene lost 0 bases, with 10 bases spanning the gap. The length of the CDR3 is 15 residues. Per the germline V gene, CDR1 is SEHNR and CDR2 is FQNEAQ (reference sequence). The CDR3 DNA reads TGTGCCAGCAGCTCGGTACCCAGCTCTGGAAACACCATATATTTT. This encodes CASSSVPSSGNTIYF.

V and J are TRBV5-1 and TRBJ1-2; TRBD1 is a possible D gene (5 bases). The CDR3 is made up of 13 amino acids. Germline loops: CDR1 SGHRS, CDR2 YFSETQ. V lost 2 bases to trimming and J lost 7 bases, with 12 bases between them. Here the CDR3 DNA reads TGCGCCAGCAGCTTTCAGGGTATAGGTGGCTACACCTTC. Translation: CASSFQGIGGYTF. Full variable domain (remainder filled in from reference TRBV5-1 and TRBJ1-2): KAGVTQTPRYLIKTRGQQVTLSCSPISGHRSVSWYQQTPGQGLQFLFEYFSETQRNKGNFPGRFSGRQFSNSRSEMNVSTLELGDSALYLCASSFQGIGGYTFGSGTRLTVV.

The chain is built from TRBV2 and TRBJ2-5, with TRBD2 matching 7 bases. Germline loops: CDR1 SNHLY, CDR2 FYNNEI. Losses at the gene ends were 8 bases for V and 0 bases for J; bases not matched to a gene: 12. The CDR3 covers 16 residues. DNA of the CDR3: TGTGCCAGCTACCGATCTAGCGGAGGGTACCAAGAGACCCAGTACTTC. Amino acid sequence: CASYRSSGGYQETQYF.

The rearrangement uses TRBV19 and TRBJ2-7; TRBD2 matches at 8 bases. The junction had 9 bases not matched to a gene; V was cut back by 5 bases and J by 6 bases. The germline CDR1 and CDR2 sequences are LNHDA and SQIVND (reference sequence). The CDR3 consists of 14 residues. The CDR3 protein is CASSYGLAGREQYF. As DNA, the CDR3 is TGTGCCAGTAGTTACGGACTAGCCGGGCGCGAGCAGTACTTC.

The J gene is TRBJ2-2, the V gene TRBV6-2 or TRBV6-3, with D hard to call. Germline V gene lookup returns CDR1 MNHEY and CDR2 SVGEGT. This CDR3 is built from 13 residues. With 2 bases removed from V and 3 bases from J, the gap between germline ends came to 4 bases. The CDR3 sequence: CASSYADTGELFF. The CDR3 region has the DNA TGTGCCAGCAGTTACGCGGACACCGGGGAGCTGTTTTTT.

The chain joins TRBV25-1 to TRBJ1-5; the D is unclear. The V end lost 3 bases, the J end lost 7 bases, and 13 bases lay between the germline ends. From germline, CDR1 is MGHDK and CDR2 SYGVNS. The CDR3 contains 14 residues. The CDR3 loop is CASSDSLGEQPQHF. The CDR3 DNA reads as TGTGCCAGCAGTGACTCCCTCGGGGAACAGCCCCAGCATTTT.

The CDR3 loop is CASSTSYYYEQYF. As DNA, the CDR3 is TGTGCCAGTAGTACCTCCTACTACTACGAGCAGTACTTC. The chain has TRBV19 and TRBJ2-7; D is unresolved. The germline CDR1 and CDR2 sequences are LNHDA and SQIVND (reference sequence). The CDR3 has 13 amino acids. Between the trimmed V and J ends, which lost 4 bases and 3 bases, there was a span of 10 bases.

V usage is TRBV30 and J usage is TRBJ2-5, with D perhaps TRBD1 or TRBD2 (5 bases each). The CDR3 consists of 14 residues. Trimming stripped 5 bases from V and 5 bases from J, with 18 bases between. Per the germline V gene, CDR1 is GTSNPN and CDR2 is SVGIG (reference sequence). The CDR3 nucleotides read TGTGCCTGGCAACCGGGACCTGCGCGTGAGACCCAGTACTTC. As protein: CAWQPGPARETQYF. Using reference TRBV30 and TRBJ2-5 for the parts outside the CDR3, the full variable domain is SQTIHQWPATLVQPVGSPLSLECTVEGTSNPNLYWYRQAAGRGLQLLFYSVGIGQISSEVPQNLSASRPQDRQFILSSKKLLLSDSGFYLCAWQPGPARETQYFGPGTRLLVL.

The rearrangement uses TRBV29-1 and TRBJ2-7; D is undetermined. This CDR3 comprises 11 residues. V gave up 6 bases and J gave up 4 bases, with 10 bases separating them. Germline values: CDR1 SQVTM, CDR2 ANQGSEA. CDR3 residues: CSVMGSYEQYF. The CDR3 nucleotides read TGCAGCGTGATGGGCAGTTACGAGCAGTACTTC.

The genes are TRBV19 and TRBJ2-1; D is undetermined. The V and J ends lost 1 base and 6 bases respectively, with 10 bases between them. Germline V gene sequence: CDR1 LNHDA, CDR2 SQIVND (reference sequence). This CDR3 is 14 amino acids long. For the CDR3, the DNA is TGTGCCAGTAGTATAGGAGGCATCCTCAATGAGCAGTTCTTC. Its translation is CASSIGGILNEQFF. The entire variable domain, with the rest obtained from reference TRBV19 and TRBJ2-1, is as follows: DGGITQSPKYLFRKEGQNVTLSCEQNLNHDAMYWYRQDPGQGLRLIYYSQIVNDFQKGDIAEGYSVSREKKESFPLTVTSAQKNPTAFYLCASSIGGILNEQFFGPGTRLTVL.

The chain has TRBV27 and TRBJ2-7; D might be TRBD2 (5 bases). V was pared by 6 bases and J by 6 bases, with 21 bases between. The CDR3 consists of 15 residues. CDR1 MNHEY and CDR2 SMNVEV come from the germline V gene (reference sequence). DNA for the CDR3: TGTGCCAGCAGCTCTGAGGGATCTGAGTTAGCCGAGCAGTACTTC. Protein product: CASSSEGSELAEQYF.

This clone has only one observation. The V gene is TRBV4-1, the J gene TRBJ1-2; D is possibly TRBD1 (6 bases). The CDR3 spans 13 residues. Germline values: CDR1 MGHRA, CDR2 YSYEKL. Trimming stripped 1 base from V and 7 bases from J, with 10 bases between. CDR3 region: CASSQGGAGGYTF. CDR3 in DNA: TGCGCCAGCAGCCAAGGGGGGGCAGGTGGCTACACCTTC.

The CDR3 is CASSQGATNEKLFF. The CDR3 DNA is TGTGCCAGCAGTCAAGGTGCAACTAATGAAAAACTGTTTTTT. The chain carries TRBV28 and TRBJ1-4; D gene uncertain. This CDR3 contains 14 residues. Trimming stripped 5 bases from V and 0 bases from J, with 7 bases between. From germline, CDR1 is MDHEN and CDR2 SYDVKM.

V usage is TRBV5-1 and J usage is TRBJ1-1; the D gene is possibly TRBD1 (5 bases). The germline V gene encodes CDR1 SGHRS and CDR2 YFSETQ. V was pared by 5 bases and J by 7 bases, with 15 bases between. CDR3 length: 13 amino acids. The CDR3 reads CASRGLQQSEAFF. The CDR3 coding sequence is TGCGCCAGCAGGGGACTCCAACAAAGTGAAGCTTTCTTT.